The 4 T cell receptor beta chains in this list originate from one sample, sequenced in a study of cytomegalovirus exposure and HLA in healthy donors. The study ran its PCR with 60 Vbeta and 13 Jbeta primers. Assay: immunoSEQ multiplex PCR; the TCRdb copy retains only in-frame clones and omits some. The sample has about 140,000 clones; just over 65% are singletons. The sample taken for sequencing was PBMCs. These receptors came from a woman aged 55 to 70 in good health and CMV-seronegative.

This clone was observed a handful of times. The V gene is TRBV5-1, the J gene TRBJ2-1; 14 nucleotides agree with TRBD2. The CDR3 runs to 15 residues. CDR1 and CDR2 from the germline V gene are SGHRS and YFSETQ. J lost 9 bases, V lost 4 bases, and 6 bases had no gene match. CDR3 coding DNA: TGCGCCAGCAGCGCGGGACTAGCGGGAGCCGGTGAGCAGTTCTTC. It encodes CASSAGLAGAGEQFF.

The chain has TRBV18 and TRBJ2-5, with D perhaps matching TRBD2 (6 bases). The germline gives CDR1 KGHSH, CDR2 LQKENI. The V end lost 2 bases, the J end lost 5 bases, and 15 bases lay between the germline ends. This CDR3 contains 15 residues. DNA of the CDR3: TGTGCCAGCTCACCAATTTTCAGCGGAGGGGAGACCCAGTACTTC. This codes for CASSPIFSGGETQYF.

This clone was picked up a small number of times. The chain carries TRBV5-6 and TRBJ2-5; TRBD2 aligns across 9 bases. V trimming: 0 bases; J trimming: 5 bases; junction bases outside the gene matches: 5. This CDR3 has 15 amino acids. Germline V gives CDR1 SGHDT, CDR2 YYEEEE. The CDR3 here is CASSLDSGSVETQYF. The CDR3 region has the DNA TGTGCCAGCAGCTTGGATAGCGGGAGTGTGGAGACCCAGTACTTC.

V and J are TRBV19 and TRBJ1-4; D call uncertain. The CDR3 is 14 residues long. V was pared by 6 bases and J by 7 bases, with 15 bases between. From germline, CDR1 is LNHDA and CDR2 SQIVND (reference sequence). The CDR3 bases are TGTGCCAGTAGACGTCTTGGATCAGGTGAAAAACTGTTTTTT. The encoded protein is CASRRLGSGEKLFF.